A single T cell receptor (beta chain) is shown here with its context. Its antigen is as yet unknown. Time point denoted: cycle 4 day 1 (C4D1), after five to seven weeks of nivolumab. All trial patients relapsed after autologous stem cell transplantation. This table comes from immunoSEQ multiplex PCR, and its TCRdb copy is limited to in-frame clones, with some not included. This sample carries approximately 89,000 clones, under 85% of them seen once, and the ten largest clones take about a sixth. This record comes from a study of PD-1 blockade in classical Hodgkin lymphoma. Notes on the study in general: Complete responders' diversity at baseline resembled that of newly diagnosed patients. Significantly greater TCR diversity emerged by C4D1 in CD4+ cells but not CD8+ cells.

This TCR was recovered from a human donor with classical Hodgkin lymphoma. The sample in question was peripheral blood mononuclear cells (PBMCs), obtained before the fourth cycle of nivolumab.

The CDR3 region has the DNA TGTGCCGGCGCCATGGACGGCACAGATACGCAGTATTTT. Its protein product is CAGAMDGTDTQYF. This sequence joins TRBV2 and TRBJ2-3; D remains ambiguous. The V gene lost 11 bases and the J gene lost 1 base, with 13 bases spanning the gap. CDR1 SNHLY and CDR2 FYNNEI come from the germline V gene. CDR3 length equals 13 residues.